The text below deals with one T cell receptor beta chain. The data were obtained in a study of blood T cell repertoires in COVID-19. Study-level information: The United States, Italy and Spain were the sources of the acute and convalescent COVID-19 samples. PBMCs, B-cell-depleted T cells, or T cells provided the cDNA or gDNA that made up the material.

Trimming removed 6 bases from V and 3 bases from J, with 21 bases in between. The CDR3 sequence is 15 residues long. The germline V gene encodes CDR1 SQVTM and CDR2 ANQGSEA. Original processing notes: It was from reference gene primer amplification that nucleated cell counts were estimated. Profiling relied on immunoSEQ multiplex PCR, and the TCRdb table lists in-frame clones only, not all of them. V, J and clone size reflect that table, while D and trimming were determined from the DNA. The sample carries 50,000 to 75,000 clones, about 89% recorded once. This chain joins TRBV29-1 and TRBJ2-7; a weak D match, TRBD2 (5 bases). Specimen: peripheral blood. This receptor was taken from a man aged 55 to 69 with acute or convalescent COVID-19. For the CDR3, the DNA is TGCAGCGTATTAACTCCGGGGTCTGAATTCTACGAGCAGTACTTC. Translation: CSVLTPGSEFYEQYF.